This T cell receptor beta chain was sequenced during a study of T cell clonality in common variable immunodeficiency. Whole-study results and caveats: In common variable immunodeficiency, TCR beta chains reportedly carried fewer deletions and N-nucleotide insertions. CVID subjects had higher TCRbeta clonality than healthy controls, most marked in about a third.

This clone has more than one count but fewer than ten. Antigen specificity is unknown. The read finishes 3 residues shy of the CDR3 end, and the germline J gene is used to complete it. Assay used: immunoSEQ multiplex PCR; TCRdb lists only in-frame clones, some missing. Sampling found fewer than 20,000 clones, none seen once. Germline CDR1 GTSNPN, CDR2 SVGIG (reference sequence). V was cut by 2 bases and J by 3 bases, with 7 bases left in between. The CDR3 consists of 12 residues. The sample was peripheral blood mononuclear cells. The chain links TRBV30 to TRBJ1-2; no clear D. The receptor was derived from a human donor with common variable immunodeficiency. CDR3 region: CAWSLADYGYTF. The sequenced CDR3 bases are TGTGCCTGGAGTCTGGCAGACTATGGC.